This TCR beta chain was identified in a study of response to subunit inactivated influenza vaccine. In its sample, this clonotype was seen many times. TCRdb used MiXCR to reprocess the RT-PCR reads, holding one entry per CDR3 protein. This sample carries around 600,000 distinct CDR3 sequences, about 11% of them seen once, and the ten largest clones take approximately 11%. The V gene's germline CDR1 is SGHTA and CDR2 FQGNSA. V gave up 0 bases and J gave up 1 base, with 8 bases separating them. The CDR3 runs to 15 residues. These records were also assigned to another study, of T cells expressing NK-cell markers. As that study records: UMI-tagged 5'RACE template switching yielded the TCR beta cDNA.

The material was PBMCs from blood, obtained on the day of vaccination. The sequence derives from a man in his forties or fifties who received an inactivated influenza vaccine. The chain employs TRBV7-2 and TRBJ2-3; tentative D call: TRBD2 (6 bases). The CDR3 DNA is TGTGCCAGCAGCTTAGCGTGGAGGGGCACAGATACGCAGTATTTT. Its translation is CASSLAWRGTDTQYF.